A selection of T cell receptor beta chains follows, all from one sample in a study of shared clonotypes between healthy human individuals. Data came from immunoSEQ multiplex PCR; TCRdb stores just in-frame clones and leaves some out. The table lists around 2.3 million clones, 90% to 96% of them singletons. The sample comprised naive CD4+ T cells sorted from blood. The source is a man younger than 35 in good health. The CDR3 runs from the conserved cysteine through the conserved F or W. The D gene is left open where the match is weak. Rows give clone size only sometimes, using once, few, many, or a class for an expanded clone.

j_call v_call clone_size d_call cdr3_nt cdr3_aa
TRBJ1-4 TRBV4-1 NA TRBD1 TGCGCCAGCAGCCAAGACCACAGGGGGGGGAATGAAAAACTGTTTTTT CASSQDHRGGNEKLFF
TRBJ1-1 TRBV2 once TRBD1 TGTGCCAGCAGTAAGACAGGGGGTAGCACTGAAGCTTTCTTT CASSKTGGSTEAFF
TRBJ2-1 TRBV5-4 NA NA TGTGCCAGCAGCATCCGGACGGGGGATGAGCAGTTCTTC CASSIRTGDEQFF
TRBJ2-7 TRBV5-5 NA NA TGTGCCAGCAGTACAGTGGGTCTCGGCGAGCAGTACTTC CASSTVGLGEQYF
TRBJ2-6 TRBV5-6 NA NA TGTGCCAGCAGCCCCCAGGGGACTCGGACTGGGGCCAACGTCCTGACTTTC CASSPQGTRTGANVLTF
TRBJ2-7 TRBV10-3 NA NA TGTGCCATCAGTGAGTTATATAGGGGCAGCTACGAGCAGTACTTC CAISELYRGSYEQYF
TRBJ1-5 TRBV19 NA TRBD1 TGTGCCAGTAGTACTCGGGACAGAAGCAATCAGCCCCAGCATTTT CASSTRDRSNQPQHF
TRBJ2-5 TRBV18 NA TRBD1 TGTGCCAGCTCACGATCGGGACAGGGGGCCGGGGAGACCCAGTACTTC CASSRSGQGAGETQYF
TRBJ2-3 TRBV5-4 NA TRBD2 TGTGCCAGCAGCTTCCGACTAGCGGAGAGCACAGATACGCAGTATTTT CASSFRLAESTDTQYF
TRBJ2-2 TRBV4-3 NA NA TGCGCCAGCAGCCAAGTGAGGACCGGGGAGCTGTTTTTT CASSQVRTGELFF
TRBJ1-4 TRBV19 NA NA TGTGCCAGTAGTGCCCGAGTTACAACTAATGAAAAACTGTTTTTT CASSARVTTNEKLFF
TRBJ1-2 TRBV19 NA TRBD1 TGTGCCAGTAGCCGACAGGGGAACTATGGCTACACCTTC CASSRQGNYGYTF
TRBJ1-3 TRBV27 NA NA TGTGCCAGCAGAAGAACCGGGACTCCGAGAGTTGGAAACACCATATATTTT CASRRTGTPRVGNTIYF
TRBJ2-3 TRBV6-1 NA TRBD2 TGTGCCAGCTCGCTAGCGGGATCGGATACGCAGTATTTT CASSLAGSDTQYF
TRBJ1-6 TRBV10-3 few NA TGTGCCATCTCGGGTCCCAATTCACCCCTCCACTTT CAISGPNSPLHF
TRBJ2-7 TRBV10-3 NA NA TGTGCCATCAGCTGGGCCTCCAGCTCCTACGAGCAGTACTTC CAISWASSSYEQYF
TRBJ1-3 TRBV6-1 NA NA TGTGCCAGCACCCTATTACAGAGCTCTGGAAACACCATATATTTT CASTLLQSSGNTIYF
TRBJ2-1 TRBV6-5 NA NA TGTGCCAGCCAGAAGGTGAGGTGGGGGGTCAATGAGCAGTTCTTC CASQKVRWGVNEQFF
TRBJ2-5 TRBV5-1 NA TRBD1 TGCGCCAGCAGCCGGGGACAGATGGCAGAGACCCAGTACTTC CASSRGQMAETQYF
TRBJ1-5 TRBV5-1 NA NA TGCGCCAGCAGCTTGGGGACGGTAGGGAATCAGCCCCAGCATTTT CASSLGTVGNQPQHF
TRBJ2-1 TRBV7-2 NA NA TGTGCCAGCAGCATCAGGAGGGGGAATGAGCAGTTCTTC CASSIRRGNEQFF
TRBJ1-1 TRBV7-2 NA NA TGTGCCAGCAGCTTACCGGGGGCGCGGACTGAAGCTTTCTTT CASSLPGARTEAFF
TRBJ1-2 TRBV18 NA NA TGTGCCAGCTCATACCTACAAGGGCCCTATGGCTACACCTTC CASSYLQGPYGYTF
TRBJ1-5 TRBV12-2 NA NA TGTGCAAGTCGCTTAGCGCTAACACCCCGAGCTCTCCAGCATTTT CASRLALTPRALQHF
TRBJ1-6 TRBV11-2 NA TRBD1 TGTGCCAGCAGCAGCCCGGGACAGGGGGCAGGGGATTCACCCCTCCACTTT CASSSPGQGAGDSPLHF
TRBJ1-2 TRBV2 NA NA TGTGCCAGCAGTGGTCCGGGATATGGCTACACCTTC CASSGPGYGYTF
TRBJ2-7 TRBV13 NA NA TGTGCCAGCAGCTTAGGCGGGATCCCCCTCGAGCAGTACTTC CASSLGGIPLEQYF
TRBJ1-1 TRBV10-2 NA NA TGCGCCAGCAGGGAGTTAGTGAACACTGAAGCTTTCTTT CASRELVNTEAFF
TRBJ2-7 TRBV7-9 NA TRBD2 TGTGCCAGCAGCTTAGACAGCGGGAGGGACGAGCAGTACTTC CASSLDSGRDEQYF
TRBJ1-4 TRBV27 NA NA TGTGCCAGCAGTAGGGGGGGTGAAAAACTGTTTTTT CASSRGGEKLFF
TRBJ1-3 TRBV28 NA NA TGTGCCAGCAGTTCCGTGCTCCCTGGAAACACCATATATTTT CASSSVLPGNTIYF
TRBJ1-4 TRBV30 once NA TGTGCCTGGAGTGTACCGGGGGGAACTAATGAAAAACTGTTTTTT CAWSVPGGTNEKLFF
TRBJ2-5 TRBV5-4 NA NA TGTGCCAGCAGCCTCCTCGGGCGGGGGCTCCAAGAGACCCAGTACTTC CASSLLGRGLQETQYF
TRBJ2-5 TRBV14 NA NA TGTGCCAGCAGCCAATTAATGGCATTCCCCCACCAAGAGACCCAGTACTTC CASSQLMAFPHQETQYF
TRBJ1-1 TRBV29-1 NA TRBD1 TGCAGTGGCTTGACAGGGGGGACGAACACTGAAGCTTTCTTT CSGLTGGTNTEAFF
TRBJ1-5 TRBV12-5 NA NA TGTGCTAGTGGTTTGGTACGAGTTTCCAGGGGAGGGAACAATCAGCCCCAGCATTTT CASGLVRVSRGGNNQPQHF
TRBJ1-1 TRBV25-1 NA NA TGTGCCAGCAGTGCAAGGGGCATGAACACTGAAGCTTTCTTT CASSARGMNTEAFF
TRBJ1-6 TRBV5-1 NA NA TGCGCCAGCACGATGGAAGGACCCTATAATTCACCCCTCCACTTT CASTMEGPYNSPLHF
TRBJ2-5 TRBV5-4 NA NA TGTGCCAGCAGCATACAGGGAGGAGAGACCCAGTACTTC CASSIQGGETQYF
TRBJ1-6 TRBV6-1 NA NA TGTGCCAGCAGTGAAACAGATTCACCCCTCCACTTT CASSETDSPLHF
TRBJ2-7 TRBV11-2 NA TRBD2 TGTGCCAGCAGCAGATCCACGATGGGACTAGCGGGAGGCGAGCAGTACTTC CASSRSTMGLAGGEQYF
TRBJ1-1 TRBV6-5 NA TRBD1 TGTGCCAGCAGTCCTAGGACAGGGGTTACCACTGAAGCTTTCTTT CASSPRTGVTTEAFF
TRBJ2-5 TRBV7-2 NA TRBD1 TGTGCCAGCAGCTCTCTGGCCGGGACAGGAGAGACCCAGTACTTC CASSSLAGTGETQYF
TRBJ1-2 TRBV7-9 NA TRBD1 TGTGCCAGCAGCTTAGTAGGACAGGGATTTGACTATGGCTACACCTTC CASSLVGQGFDYGYTF
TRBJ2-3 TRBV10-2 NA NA TGCGCCAGCAGCGAAGGGACAAGGACGTATTTT CASSEGTRTYF
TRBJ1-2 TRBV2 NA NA TGTGCCAGCTTCTTAACCTATGGCTACACCTTC CASFLTYGYTF
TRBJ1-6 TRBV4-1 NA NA TGCGCCAGCAGCCAAGATGGACCCCCGGGACCCCTCCACTTT CASSQDGPPGPLHF
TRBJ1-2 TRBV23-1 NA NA TGCGCCAGCAGTCTACGCACGGTCTTCTTC CASSLRTVFF
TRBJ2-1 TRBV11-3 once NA TGTGCCAGCAGCGAGACTACCACGGGTGAGCAGTTCTTC CASSETTTGEQFF
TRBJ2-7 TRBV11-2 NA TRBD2 TGTGCCAGCAGCTCCTCGGGACTAGCGTCCTACGAGCAGTACTTC CASSSSGLASYEQYF
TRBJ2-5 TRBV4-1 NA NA TGCGCCAGCAGCCAAGAAGGCGTGGGCTTGACGGCAGAGACCCAGTACTTC CASSQEGVGLTAETQYF
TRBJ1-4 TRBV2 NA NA TGTGCCAGCCGGTTAGGGGAAAAACTGTTTTTT CASRLGEKLFF
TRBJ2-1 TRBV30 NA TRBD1 TGTGCCTGGAGTGGGGGGGACAGGAGGACATACAATGAGCAGTTCTTC CAWSGGDRRTYNEQFF
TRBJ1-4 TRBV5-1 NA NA TGCGCCAGCAGCTTGGAACCTGGAAGTAACGAAAAACTGTTTTTT CASSLEPGSNEKLFF
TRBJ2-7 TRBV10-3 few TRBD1 TGTGCCATCAGTGTTGGGACAGGTTCCTACGAGCAGTACTTC CAISVGTGSYEQYF
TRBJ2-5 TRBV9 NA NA TGTGCCAGCAGCGTATGGGGGCGTGCAGAGACCCAGTACTTC CASSVWGRAETQYF
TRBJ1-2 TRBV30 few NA TGTGCCTGGAGTGTACGGAGGGGCGGTGGGTTTGGCTACACCTTC CAWSVRRGGGFGYTF